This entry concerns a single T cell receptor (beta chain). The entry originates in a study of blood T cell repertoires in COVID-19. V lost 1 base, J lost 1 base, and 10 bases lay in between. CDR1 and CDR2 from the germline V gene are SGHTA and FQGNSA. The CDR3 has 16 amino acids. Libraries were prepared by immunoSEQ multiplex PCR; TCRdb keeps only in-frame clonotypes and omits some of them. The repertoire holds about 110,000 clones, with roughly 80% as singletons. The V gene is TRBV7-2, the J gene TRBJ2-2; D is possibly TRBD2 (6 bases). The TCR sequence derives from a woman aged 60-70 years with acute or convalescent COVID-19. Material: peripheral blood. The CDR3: CASSLVFSGNTGELFF. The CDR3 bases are TGTGCCAGCAGCTTAGTTTTTAGCGGGAACACCGGGGAGCTGTTTTTT.